The sequence of this TCR beta chain was determined in a study of neurological immune-mediated disorders. Ten or more counts support this clonotype. In germline, CDR1 is DFQATT, CDR2 SNEGSKA (reference sequence). This CDR3 contains 13 residues. The V segment lost 6 bases and the J segment 3 bases; nucleotides outside the gene matches: 3. TCRdb reprocessed the 5' RACE reads with MiXCR, giving one entry per CDR3 protein. The table shows about 62,000 distinct CDR3 sequences, with approximately 4.6% occurring only once. This receptor was taken from a woman in her forties or fifties with multiple sclerosis. This chain uses TRBV20-1 with TRBJ2-2; 8 bases fit TRBD1. The sequencing sample was made of PBMCs. For the CDR3, the DNA is TGCAGTGCACACAGGGGGGACACCGGGGAGCTGTTTTTT. The encoded protein is CSAHRGDTGELFF.